Listed below are T cell receptor beta chains from one sample, sequenced in a study of blood T cell repertoires in COVID-19. Repertoires were generated with immunoSEQ multiplex PCR, while TCRdb's copy carries only in-frame clones and drops some. The table has about 280,000 clones, around 85% seen once. Material: PBMCs or T cells enriched from blood (not recorded which). The receptors stem from a woman in her thirties or forties who had recovered from COVID-19. CDR3s include the opening cysteine and the closing phenylalanine or tryptophan. A D gene is named only where the DNA matches it firmly. Clone size is shown for a subset of rows, as once, few, many or a class of expanded clone.

-	-	TRBJ1-2	TRBV12-3/TRBV12-4	11	CASSGGQGYTF	TGTGCCAGCAGCGGCGGACAAGGCTACACCTTC
-	-	TRBJ2-3	TRBV27	14	CASSLLQGTDTQYF	TGTGCCAGCAGTTTATTGCAGGGCACAGATACGCAGTATTTT
-	-	TRBJ2-1	TRBV4-3	16	CASSQVGAGPSDEQFF	TGCGCCAGCAGCCAAGTTGGAGCGGGTCCCTCGGATGAGCAGTTCTTC
-	-	TRBJ2-3	TRBV29-1	18	CSVERVRDKGLTADTQYF	TGCAGCGTTGAAAGGGTTCGGGACAAAGGACTTACAGCAGATACGCAGTATTTT
TRBD2	-	TRBJ2-1	TRBV28	15	CASSRTSPSYNEQFF	TGTGCCAGCAGCCGGACTAGTCCCTCCTACAATGAGCAGTTCTTC
TRBD2	-	TRBJ2-3	TRBV7-9	18	CASTLGPGLAPSTDTQYF	TGTGCCAGCACCCTGGGACCGGGACTAGCGCCTAGCACAGATACGCAGTATTTT
-	-	TRBJ2-1	TRBV19	15	CASSIPQGRGSEQFF	TGTGCCAGTAGTATCCCCCAGGGTAGGGGTAGTGAGCAGTTCTTC
-	-	TRBJ2-7	TRBV6-2/TRBV6-3	13	CASSLALLGEQYF	TGTGCCAGCAGCCTAGCCCTTCTTGGCGAGCAGTACTTC
TRBD1	-	TRBJ2-5	TRBV5-4	16	CASSLGRTGAQETQYF	TGTGCCAGCAGCTTGGGGAGGACAGGGGCACAAGAGACCCAGTACTTC
TRBD2	-	TRBJ2-1	TRBV18	16	CASSPNPSGSYNEQFF	TGTGCCAGCTCACCAAACCCCAGCGGGAGTTACAATGAGCAGTTCTTC
-	-	TRBJ2-7	TRBV7-2	15	CASSLVSLNTNEQYF	TGTGCCAGCAGCTTAGTTAGCCTAAATACAAACGAGCAGTACTTC
TRBD1	-	TRBJ1-1	TRBV10-3	14	CAISGTGMNTEAFF	TGTGCCATCAGTGGGACAGGGATGAACACTGAAGCTTTCTTT
-	-	TRBJ2-7	TRBV6-5	14	CASNRTPGGDEQYF	TGTGCCAGCAACCGGACCCCGGGGGGCGACGAGCAGTACTTC
TRBD2	-	TRBJ2-7	TRBV7-3	15	CASSTTSGGSYEQYF	TGTGCCAGCAGCACAACTAGCGGGGGCTCCTACGAGCAGTACTTC
TRBD1	-	TRBJ1-4	TRBV15	15	CATSRDQGDNEKLFF	TGTGCCACCAGCAGAGACCAGGGGGATAATGAAAAACTGTTTTTT
TRBD2	-	TRBJ2-1	TRBV28	16	CASSFSVLAGGNEQFF	TGTGCCAGCAGTTTCTCGGTGTTAGCGGGAGGCAATGAGCAGTTCTTC
TRBD1	-	TRBJ2-2	TRBV5-4	16	CASSPGTEANTGELFF	TGTGCCAGCAGCCCCGGGACAGAGGCGAACACCGGGGAGCTGTTTTTT
TRBD1	few	TRBJ1-1	TRBV3-1/TRBV3-2	12	CASSLTGAVAFF	TGTGCCAGCAGCCTAACAGGGGCCGTCGCTTTCTTT
TRBD2	-	TRBJ2-7	TRBV19	13	CATYSTSVNEQYF	TGTGCCACATACTCCACTAGCGTCAACGAGCAGTACTTC
-	-	TRBJ2-7	TRBV6-1	14	CASSEAGTLYEQYF	TGTGCCAGCAGTGAAGCGGGGACTCTCTACGAGCAGTACTTC
TRBD2	-	TRBJ2-5	TRBV18	15	CASSRNSGSYETQYF	TGTGCCAGCTCCAGGAACAGCGGGAGTTATGAGACCCAGTACTTC
-	-	TRBJ1-4	TRBV6-6	15	CASKIRQGVDEKLFF	TGTGCCAGCAAAATTCGCCAGGGCGTGGATGAAAAACTGTTTTTT
TRBD1	-	TRBJ1-1	TRBV2	13	CANYRGLNTEAFF	TGTGCCAACTACAGGGGCCTGAACACTGAAGCTTTCTTT
TRBD1	-	TRBJ2-5	TRBV5-8	15	CASSAGRDSQETQYF	TGTGCCAGCAGCGCCGGCAGGGACAGCCAAGAGACCCAGTACTTC
-	-	TRBJ2-5	TRBV9	14	CASSPGWGEETQYF	TGTGCCAGCAGTCCAGGTTGGGGGGAAGAGACCCAGTACTTC
-	-	TRBJ1-1	TRBV21-1	14	CASSKGRRGTEAFF	TGTGCCAGCAGCAAAGGGCGGCGGGGTACTGAAGCTTTCTTT
TRBD1	-	TRBJ2-1	TRBV11-2	18	CASSSETPGTGSYNEQFF	TGTGCCAGCAGCTCCGAAACCCCCGGGACAGGCTCCTACAATGAGCAGTTCTTC
-	once	TRBJ2-3	TRBV11-3	14	CASSLDPFTDTQYF	TGTGCCAGCAGCTTAGACCCCTTCACAGATACGCAGTATTTT
-	-	TRBJ1-2	TRBV30	15	CAWSVRGVTVYGYTF	TGTGCCTGGAGTGTACGCGGGGTGACCGTCTATGGCTACACCTTC
TRBD1	-	TRBJ1-5	TRBV10-2	16	CASSDHGQGANQPQHF	TGCGCCAGCAGTGACCATGGACAGGGGGCCAATCAGCCCCAGCATTTT
TRBD1	-	TRBJ1-1	TRBV6-1	16	CASSDKQGQLNTEAFF	TGTGCCAGCAGTGACAAACAGGGGCAGCTGAACACTGAAGCTTTCTTT
-	-	TRBJ1-5	TRBV28	15	CASTYAGGLNQPQHF	TGTGCCAGCACCTATGCCGGGGGACTTAATCAGCCCCAGCATTTT
-	few	TRBJ1-1	TRBV7-2	13	CASSSSQGTEAFF	TGTGCCAGCAGTTCGTCTCAGGGCACTGAAGCTTTCTTT
-	-	TRBJ1-2	TRBV4-3	14	CASSQSSGGGSYTF	TGCGCCAGCAGCCAATCGAGCGGGGGCGGGAGCTACACCTTC
TRBD2	-	TRBJ2-2	TRBV30	13	CAWSVREDGELFF	TGTGCCTGGAGTGTACGGGAGGACGGGGAGCTGTTTTTT
TRBD1	-	TRBJ1-5	TRBV28	15	CASRQQGYSNQPQHF	TGTGCCAGCAGACAACAGGGGTACAGCAATCAGCCCCAGCATTTT
TRBD1	-	TRBJ1-3	TRBV11-3	14	CASSQGTVGNTIYF	TGTGCCAGCAGCCAGGGGACAGTTGGAAACACCATATATTTT
-	-	TRBJ2-3	TRBV9	15	CASSVVAGSTDTQYF	TGTGCCAGCAGCGTTGTCGCGGGGAGCACAGATACGCAGTATTTT
TRBD1	few	TRBJ1-1	TRBV19	16	CASSPGQGPLGTEAFF	TGTGCCAGTAGCCCGGGACAGGGGCCCTTGGGCACTGAAGCTTTCTTT
TRBD2	-	TRBJ2-2	TRBV2	14	CASSEGEGTGELFF	TGTGCCAGCAGTGAAGGGGAGGGCACCGGGGAGCTGTTTTTT
-	-	TRBJ1-3	TRBV6-5	14	CASSKRTSGNTIYF	TGTGCCAGCAGTAAGCGTACTTCTGGAAACACCATATATTTT
TRBD1	-	TRBJ2-2	TRBV24-1	17	CATSDTRQGAGAGELFF	TGTGCCACCAGTGATACGAGGCAGGGGGCAGGTGCCGGGGAGCTGTTTTTT
-	-	TRBJ2-7	TRBV6-5	14	CASKVRRETYEQYF	TGTGCCAGCAAAGTTAGACGGGAGACCTACGAGCAGTACTTC
-	-	TRBJ2-2	TRBV4-2	18	CASSQSPLGSPNTGELFF	TGTGCCAGCAGCCAATCACCCCTCGGTAGTCCGAACACCGGGGAGCTGTTTTTT
TRBD1	-	TRBJ2-4	TRBV19	14	CAGTPTGQENIQYF	TGTGCCGGCACCCCGACAGGGCAAGAAAACATTCAGTACTTC
TRBD1	-	TRBJ2-4	TRBV5-8	12	CASRGTGGIQYF	TGTGCCAGCAGAGGTACAGGGGGCATTCAGTACTTC
-	-	TRBJ1-4	TRBV4-1	13	CASSQRTNEKLFF	TGCGCCAGCAGCCAACGAACTAATGAAAAACTGTTTTTT
-	-	TRBJ2-2	TRBV18	16	CASSPHPLTSTGELFF	TGTGCCAGCTCACCACATCCCCTGACTAGCACCGGGGAGCTGTTTTTT
TRBD2	many	TRBJ2-1	TRBV27	16	CASSSQTSGRDNEQFF	TGTGCCAGCAGTTCCCAGACTAGCGGGAGGGACAATGAGCAGTTCTTC
-	once	TRBJ1-2	TRBV28	17	CASRPQDTGGDLYGYTF	TGTGCCAGCAGGCCGCAAGATACTGGGGGCGACCTCTATGGCTACACCTTC
TRBD1	-	TRBJ1-5	TRBV7-2	15	CASSQGGWGNQPQHF	TGTGCCAGCAGCCAGGGGGGCTGGGGCAATCAGCCCCAGCATTTT
-	-	TRBJ1-2	TRBV19	15	CASSPVNREGYGYTF	TGTGCCAGTAGTCCCGTCAACAGGGAGGGCTATGGCTACACCTTC
-	-	TRBJ2-1	TRBV3-1/TRBV3-2	14	CASSQLGLRNEQFF	TGTGCCAGCAGCCAACTGGGACTTAGAAATGAGCAGTTCTTC